The clone carrying this T cell receptor beta chain occurred many times. Its target is not known. After removal of 2 bases from V and 1 base from J, the junction contained 3 bases not matched to a gene. CDR1 is KGHSH and CDR2 is LQKENI in the germline V gene. The CDR3 has 16 amino acids. This record belongs to a study of T cells after yellow fever vaccination. The study's findings and limits: Shared CD4/CD8 clonotypes were a small share, likely from convergent recombination. Contamination of FACS-sorted repertoires by abundant clonotypes from the bulk population could occur. On re-exposure, the response was weaker but peaked faster, at day 5 versus 15. The booster saw the reappearance of most primary-vaccination clones (approximately 97% CD4, around 90% CD8).

In TCRdb, the 5' RACE reads were re-called with MiXCR into one record per CDR3 protein. This table holds 230,000 or so distinct CDR3 sequences, roughly 6.2% found once. The input for sequencing was CD4+ T cells sorted from PBMCs, taken on the day of the yellow fever booster vaccination. This clonotype was sampled from a man in his thirties or forties who received the YFV17D yellow fever vaccine. The chain carries TRBV18 and TRBJ2-2; 8 bases agree with TRBD1. Here the CDR3 DNA reads TGTGCCAGCTCACCAATGGGACAGGTGAACACCGGGGAGCTGTTTTTT. Protein product: CASSPMGQVNTGELFF.